Presented here are 23 T cell receptor beta chains from one specimen sequenced in a study of blood T cell repertoires in COVID-19. Sequenced by immunoSEQ multiplex PCR; TCRdb stores in-frame clones only, minus some. Altogether almost 200,000 clones are present, about 90% being singletons, with the ten largest covering approximately 0.75%. The sequencing sample was made of peripheral blood. Every receptor here comes from a woman between 65 and 79 years old with acute or convalescent COVID-19.

This rearrangement joins TRBV18 to TRBJ1-2; the D gene is possibly TRBD1 (6 bases). This CDR3 spans 14 amino acids. The V end was cut by 0 bases, the J end by 4 bases, with 9 bases between. Germline assignment: CDR1 KGHSH and CDR2 LQKENI. DNA of the CDR3: TGTGCCAGCTCACCACCGACAGGAGGCTATGGCTACACCTTC. Protein sequence: CASSPPTGGYGYTF.

The rearrangement links TRBV19 to TRBJ1-2; 8 positions agree with TRBD1. The germline CDR1 and CDR2 sequences are LNHDA and SQIVND (reference sequence). This CDR3 is built from 15 residues. After removal of 3 bases from V and 7 bases from J, the junction contained 10 bases not matched to a gene. CDR3 nucleotides: TGTGCCAGTAGTATCCCCTGGACAGGGCTGTCTGGCTACACCTTC. Translated, it gives CASSIPWTGLSGYTF.

The genes are TRBV29-1 and TRBJ1-2; 8 bases match TRBD1. V was pared by 6 bases and J by 5 bases, with 11 bases of the junction left unmatched. The CDR3 is 14 residues long. CDR1 SQVTM and CDR2 ANQGSEA come from the germline V gene. The CDR3 bases are TGCAGCGTAGAACGGACAGGGCAGGTTTATGGCTACACCTTC. Translating gives CSVERTGQVYGYTF. Combining the CDR3 with reference TRBV29-1 and TRBJ1-2 gives the whole variable domain SAVISQKPSRDICQRGTSLTIQCQVDSQVTMMFWYRQQPGQSLTLIATANQGSEATYESGFVIDKFPISRPNLTFSTLTVSNMSPEDSSIYLCSVERTGQVYGYTFGSGTRLTVV.

The chain carries TRBV6-6 and TRBJ1-2; 7 nucleotides align to TRBD1. Germline values: CDR1 MNHNY, CDR2 SVGAGI (reference sequence). There are 13 residues in the CDR3. The V and J ends lost 6 bases and 4 bases, in that order; junction bases with no gene match: 5. The CDR3 loop reads CASSLEGAYGYTF. DNA of the CDR3: TGTGCCAGCAGCCTAGAGGGGGCCTATGGCTACACCTTC.

The rearrangement links TRBV14 to TRBJ2-3; 8 nucleotides line up with TRBD2. V trimming: 1 base; J trimming: 5 bases; junction bases outside the gene matches: 8. The V gene's germline CDR1 is SGHDN and CDR2 FVKESK. This CDR3 is built from 16 residues. CDR3 sequence: CASSQGVGGAEDTQYF. The CDR3 DNA reads as TGTGCCAGCAGCCAAGGAGTCGGGGGGGCTGAAGATACGCAGTATTTT.

This chain connects TRBV7-3 to TRBJ2-1, with 7 bases lining up with TRBD2. Germline CDR1 reads SGHTA; CDR2 reads FQGTGA. Trimming cost V 4 bases and J 10 bases; bases outside gene matches: 16. The CDR3 extends over 16 amino acids. The CDR3 loop is CASSSPAGMGLGEQFF. The CDR3 DNA is TGTGCCAGCAGCTCCCCAGCGGGAATGGGCCTAGGAGAGCAGTTCTTC.

This chain uses TRBV11-3 with TRBJ2-7; no reliable D call. Germline lookup yields CDR1 SGHNT and CDR2 YENEEA. The CDR3 extends over 12 amino acids. Trimming removed 1 base at V and 3 bases at J, with 4 bases between. DNA of the CDR3: TGTGCCAGCAGCTTAGGCAGCTACGAGCAGTACTTC. Its translation is CASSLGSYEQYF.

V and J are TRBV2 and TRBJ1-1; no clear D gene. Trimming shortened V by 2 bases and J by 6 bases, and 13 bases separated the two germline ends. CDR1 SNHLY and CDR2 FYNNEI come from the germline V gene. The CDR3 contains 14 residues. CDR3 region: CASSEPQAPAEAFF. CDR3 sequence (DNA): TGTGCCAGCAGTGAACCGCAGGCCCCCGCTGAAGCTTTCTTT.

This chain uses TRBV10-3 with TRBJ2-7, with TRBD1 identical over 8 bases. With 7 bases clipped from V and 2 bases from J, the junction kept 7 bases outside the gene matches. CDR3 length equals 14 residues. From germline, CDR1 is ENHRY and CDR2 SYGVKD. This CDR3 is CAITNDRGPYEQYF. The CDR3 region has the DNA TGTGCCATCACCAACGACAGGGGCCCCTACGAGCAGTACTTC.

This chain connects TRBV5-1 to TRBJ1-2; 7 nucleotides align to TRBD1. CDR3 length: 13 amino acids. The V gene end was trimmed by 5 bases and the J gene end by 4 bases; junction bases not matched to a gene: 5. Germline V lookup: CDR1 SGHRS, CDR2 YFSETQ. In DNA form, the CDR3 reads TGCGCCAGCAGTCCGGGACAGCGCTATGGCTACACCTTC. It is translated as CASSPGQRYGYTF.

This clone was seen a handful of times. The chain joins TRBV7-2 to TRBJ1-4; no clear D. Trimming stripped 0 bases from V and 8 bases from J, with 13 bases between. This CDR3 region has 15 residues. Germline-derived CDR1 and CDR2 are SGHTA and FQGNSA. The CDR3 loop is CASSLAVRGGEKLFF. The CDR3, as DNA: TGTGCCAGCAGCTTAGCAGTACGGGGAGGGGAAAAACTGTTTTTT.

The chain has TRBV24-1 and TRBJ2-1; D gene ambiguous. CDR3 length equals 13 residues. The V end was cut by 4 bases, the J end by 12 bases, with 15 bases between. Germline loops: CDR1 KGHDR, CDR2 SFDVKD. The CDR3 DNA reads TGTGCCACCAGTGACGTGTCGACCCCAGGGCAGTTCTTC. Its translation: CATSDVSTPGQFF.

The chain uses TRBV10-3 and TRBJ2-3, with D possibly matching TRBD1 (9 bases). In germline, CDR1 is ENHRY, CDR2 SYGVKD. Trimming removed 11 bases from V and 1 base from J, with 19 bases in between. The CDR3 runs 15 residues. The CDR3 sequence: CASRGGDRGTDTQYF. CDR3 DNA sequence: TGTGCCTCTCGGGGGGGGGACAGGGGCACAGATACGCAGTATTTT.

Regarding this clone: Additional DNA sequences in this sample encode the identical CDR3. The gene calls are TRBV6-6 and TRBJ2-3; maybe TRBD1 (6 bases). There are 14 residues in the CDR3. CDR1 is MNHNY and CDR2 is SVGAGI in the germline V gene (reference sequence). The V end was cut by 2 bases, the J end by 2 bases, with 8 bases between. The CDR3 spells CASSYGQNTDTQYF. Here the CDR3 DNA reads TGTGCCAGCAGTTACGGACAGAACACAGATACGCAGTATTTT.

The rearrangement joins TRBV23-1 to TRBJ1-5, with a weak D call TRBD1 (5 bases). TRBV23-1 is an ORF, and what it does is uncertain. V gave up 9 bases and J gave up 11 bases, with 14 bases separating them. The CDR3 length is 11 residues. CDR3 DNA sequence: TGCGCCAGATGGGGGGTTAGGTCCCAGCATTTT. Its protein product is CARWGVRSQHF.

CDR3 DNA sequence: TGTGCCAGTAGTTGGAGGGGAAGGAATTCACCCCTCCACTTT. Its translation: CASSWRGRNSPLHF. The chain combines TRBV19 with TRBJ1-6, with TRBD1 as a possible D gene (5 bases). Germline V gene sequence: CDR1 LNHDA, CDR2 SQIVND (reference sequence). CDR3 length: 14 amino acids. Trimming removed 5 bases from V and 7 bases from J, with 12 bases in between.

V gene TRBV11-2 combines with J gene TRBJ1-1; tentatively, D is TRBD1 (6 bases). The CDR3 has 14 amino acids. The germline gives CDR1 SGHAT, CDR2 FQNNGV. Trimming cost V 4 bases and J 5 bases, with 14 bases left between them. For the CDR3, the DNA is TGTGCCAGCAGCTCCCGGGGGGCGGGGACTGAAGCTTTCTTT. It codes for CASSSRGAGTEAFF.

The chain recombines TRBV29-1 with TRBJ2-2; D may be TRBD2 (5 bases). CDR3 length equals 15 residues. V lost 5 bases and J lost 0, with 13 bases in between. Per the germline V gene, CDR1 is SQVTM and CDR2 is ANQGSEA. The CDR3 nucleotides are TGCAGCGTTCGTAGCGCACTCGCGAACACCGGGGAGCTGTTTTTT. It codes for CSVRSALANTGELFF.

The chain employs TRBV5-1 and TRBJ2-5; D may be TRBD2 (7 bases). With 0 bases removed from V and 2 bases from J, the gap between germline ends came to 14 bases. CDR1 and CDR2 (germline): SGHRS, YFSETQ. The CDR3 loop spans 16 amino acids. CDR3 in DNA: TGCGCCAGCAGCTTGGATATCGGGGGGCAACAAGAGACCCAGTACTTC. Translating it yields CASSLDIGGQQETQYF.

The chain recombines TRBV6-5 with TRBJ2-2, with D possibly being TRBD2 (5 bases). The CDR3 runs to 16 residues. Between the trimmed V and J ends, which lost 2 bases and 0 bases, there was a span of 10 bases. CDR1 is MNHEY, CDR2 SVGAGI, per germline. As DNA, the CDR3 is TGTGCCAGCAGTTACCTTGGCGGGTCGAACACCGGGGAGCTGTTTTTT. This translates into CASSYLGGSNTGELFF.

The rearrangement joins TRBV6-5 to TRBJ1-1, with 10 bases that match TRBD1. The CDR3 length is 14 residues. V was clipped by 6 bases and J by 5 bases; unmatched bases: 6. The germline V gene has CDR1 MNHEY and CDR2 SVGAGI. In DNA, the CDR3 is TGTGCCAGCAGGCCGACAGGGGGCTGGACTGAAGCTTTCTTT. Amino acid sequence: CASRPTGGWTEAFF.

The chain couples TRBV5-1 to TRBJ2-3; no clear D gene. This CDR3 has 14 amino acids. From germline, CDR1 is SGHRS and CDR2 YFSETQ. Trimming left V 0 bases short and J 0 bases short, with 5 bases between. CDR3: CASSLDSSTDTQYF. The DNA of the CDR3 is TGCGCCAGCAGCTTGGACAGCAGCACAGATACGCAGTATTTT. Using reference TRBV5-1 and TRBJ2-3 for the parts outside the CDR3, the full variable domain is KAGVTQTPRYLIKTRGQQVTLSCSPISGHRSVSWYQQTPGQGLQFLFEYFSETQRNKGNFPGRFSGRQFSNSRSEMNVSTLELGDSALYLCASSLDSSTDTQYFGPGTRLTVL.

This sequence joins TRBV14 and TRBJ1-4; tentatively, D is TRBD1 (6 bases). The CDR3 is 15 amino acids. In germline, CDR1 is SGHDN, CDR2 FVKESK. Deletions cut 1 base from V and 7 bases from J, with 13 bases between. For the CDR3, the DNA is TGTGCCAGCAGCCAAGGTGGACAGAGGGGTGAAAAACTGTTTTTT. Translating it yields CASSQGGQRGEKLFF.